Only a few counts were recorded for the clone carrying this TCR beta chain. Its specificity is unknown. This entry belongs to a study of response to subunit inactivated influenza vaccine. Findings and limits, study-wide: After each seasonal influenza vaccination, few new T cells are recruited, the authors suggested.

V was cut by 2 bases and J by 4 bases, with 15 bases left in between. This CDR3 has 15 amino acids. Germline V gives CDR1 SQVTM, CDR2 ANQGSEA. A single record per CDR3 protein comes from TCRdb applying MiXCR to the RT-PCR reads. The repertoire holds hundreds of thousands of distinct CDR3 sequences, with under 9% as singletons. The chain joins TRBV29-1 to TRBJ2-1; perhaps D is TRBD1 or TRBD2 (6 bases each). The receptor was isolated from a man in his fifties or sixties who received an inactivated influenza vaccine. The sample was PBMCs from blood, taken about 24 months after vaccination. The CDR3 sequence is CSVESPGAIYNEQFF. The CDR3, as DNA: TGCAGCGTTGAAAGTCCGGGGGCCATATACAATGAGCAGTTCTTC.